This is a list of T cell receptor beta chains from one sample in a study of CD8+CD57+ T cells in acquired aplastic anemia. TCRdb reprocessed the reads via MiXCR and lists one record per CDR3 protein. The sample holds around 180,000 distinct CDR3 sequences, about 64% seen once. The sequenced sample consisted of sorted CD4+, CD8+, or CD8+CD57+ T cells (not recorded which) from PBMCs. Receptors originate from a human donor with severe aplastic anemia or a healthy control (not recorded which). Each CDR3 is given with its conserved first and last residue. D genes are given only for firm matches. Some rows have no size entry. The others give once, few or many, or a class for an expanded clone.

size	V	J	D	CDR3	DNA
NA	TRBV7-2	TRBJ2-7	TRBD2	CASSLGGAGGRLAYEQYF	TGTGCCAGCAGCTTAGGAGGCGCGGGAGGGCGATTGGCCTACGAGCAGTACTTC
NA	TRBV9	TRBJ1-6	NA	CASSVSGKHLHF	TGTGCCAGCAGCGTATCCGGGAAACACCTCCACTTT
NA	TRBV5-1	TRBJ2-7	TRBD1	CASSRGQGAWEQYF	TGCGCCAGCAGCAGGGGGCAGGGGGCATGGGAGCAGTACTTC
NA	TRBV7-8	TRBJ2-3	NA	CASSPVGGQPFTDTQYF	TGTGCCAGCAGCCCGGTAGGCGGACAGCCTTTTACGGATACGCAGTATTTT
once	TRBV10-3	TRBJ2-1	TRBD1	CAIGSGTGTPNEQFF	TGTGCCATCGGCTCCGGGACAGGGACCCCCAATGAGCAGTTCTTC
many	TRBV4-1	TRBJ1-2	NA	CASSSIHSGDRLAYGYTF	TGCGCCAGCAGCTCAATACATTCAGGGGACCGGCTGGCCTATGGCTACACCTTC
NA	TRBV25-1	TRBJ2-7	NA	CASSVSMGGLYEQYF	TGTGCCAGCAGTGTATCTATGGGGGGCCTATACGAGCAGTACTTC
NA	TRBV29-1	TRBJ2-7	NA	CSVEGVDEQYF	TGCAGCGTTGAAGGGGTCGACGAGCAGTACTTC
NA	TRBV20-1	TRBJ2-7	NA	CSARGRGDYEQYF	TGCAGTGCTAGAGGACGTGGGGACTACGAGCAGTACTTC
NA	TRBV25-1	TRBJ1-4	NA	CASSDSRGTLGEKLFF	TGTGCCAGCAGTGATTCACGAGGGACTCTAGGTGAAAAACTGTTTTTT
NA	TRBV5-1	TRBJ2-7	TRBD1	CASSRQGTDLSYEQYF	TGCGCCAGCAGCCGACAGGGGACGGATCTTAGCTACGAGCAGTACTTC
NA	TRBV7-8	TRBJ2-1	NA	CASSLARYQDRYNEQFF	TGTGCCAGCAGCTTAGCGCGATATCAGGACAGATACAATGAGCAGTTCTTC
NA	TRBV5-1	TRBJ1-6	TRBD1	CASRWDRVSPLHF	TGCGCCAGCAGATGGGACAGGGTTTCACCCCTCCACTTT
few	TRBV15	TRBJ2-7	NA	CATSRSVDYEQYF	TGTGCCACCAGCAGATCAGTCGATTACGAGCAGTACTTC
NA	TRBV29-1	TRBJ2-5	TRBD2	CSVERTSGVGETQYF	TGCAGCGTTGAGAGAACTAGCGGGGTTGGGGAGACCCAGTACTTC
NA	TRBV7-7	TRBJ2-5	TRBD1	CASSQTGNQETQYF	TGTGCCAGCAGCCAGACAGGGAACCAAGAGACCCAGTACTTC
NA	TRBV2	TRBJ2-5	NA	CASTTSRVGETQYF	TGTGCCAGCACCACATCCAGGGTAGGGGAGACCCAGTACTTC
NA	TRBV12-3/TRBV12-4	TRBJ1-1	NA	CASSFLGDNTEAFF	TGTGCCAGCAGTTTTTTAGGGGACAACACTGAAGCTTTCTTT
NA	TRBV20-1	TRBJ2-5	NA	CSARPGAGTQYF	TGCAGTGCTAGACCGGGGGCGGGGACCCAGTACTTC
NA	TRBV7-9	TRBJ2-1	NA	CASSLGAGTYNEQFF	TGTGCCAGCAGCTTAGGAGCGGGTACGTACAATGAGCAGTTCTTC
NA	TRBV20-1	TRBJ2-5	NA	CSAREAPTDLGETQYF	TGCAGTGCTAGAGAGGCCCCCACAGATTTAGGGGAGACCCAGTACTTC
many	TRBV5-1	TRBJ1-4	NA	CASSLFMDRNEKLFF	TGCGCCAGCAGCTTGTTTATGGACAGAAATGAAAAACTGTTTTTT
NA	TRBV7-9	TRBJ1-1	NA	CASQRVNTEAFF	TGTGCCAGCCAGAGGGTTAACACTGAAGCTTTCTTT
NA	TRBV29-1	TRBJ2-2	NA	CSVRLGHLKNTGELFF	TGCAGCGTGAGACTAGGACACCTCAAGAACACCGGGGAGCTGTTTTTT
NA	TRBV10-2	TRBJ2-6	NA	CASSENAGSGANVLTF	TGCGCCAGCAGTGAGAATGCAGGCTCTGGGGCCAACGTCCTGACTTTC
NA	TRBV19	TRBJ1-1	NA	CASSIGRGNTEAFF	TGTGCCAGTAGTATCGGCCGGGGCAACACTGAAGCTTTCTTT
NA	TRBV10-1	TRBJ1-5	TRBD1	CASSWDRSNQPQHF	TGCGCCAGCAGTTGGGACAGGAGCAATCAGCCCCAGCATTTT
NA	TRBV12-3/TRBV12-4	TRBJ1-6	NA	CASSSRSWAEFRSPLHF	TGTGCCAGCAGTTCCCGAAGCTGGGCAGAGTTTCGATCACCCCTCCACTTT
NA	TRBV5-6	TRBJ1-2	NA	CASSTGDGYTF	TGTGCCAGCAGCACGGGAGATGGCTACACCTTC
few	TRBV25-1	TRBJ2-1	NA	CASSDEDPSRWNEQFF	TGTGCCAGCAGTGATGAGGACCCAAGCCGTTGGAATGAGCAGTTCTTC
few	TRBV7-9	TRBJ1-1	NA	CASSLPPNTEAFF	TGTGCCAGCAGCTTACCCCCGAACACTGAAGCTTTCTTT
NA	TRBV7-2	TRBJ1-5	NA	CASSLEHGNQPQHF	TGTGCCAGCAGCTTAGAGCACGGCAATCAGCCCCAGCATTTT
NA	TRBV7-9	TRBJ2-1	NA	CASSSSRGNEQFF	TGTGCCAGCAGCTCCTCCAGGGGCAATGAGCAGTTCTTC
NA	TRBV12-3/TRBV12-4	TRBJ1-3	NA	CASSLGNSGNTIYF	TGTGCCAGCAGTTTAGGGAATTCTGGAAACACCATATATTTT
few	TRBV7-9	TRBJ2-1	NA	CASSLQQGVNEQFF	TGTGCCAGCAGCTTACAACAGGGTGTCAATGAGCAGTTCTTC
many	TRBV12-3/TRBV12-4	TRBJ2-7	NA	CASSLEGGISGEQYF	TGTGCCAGCAGTTTGGAGGGGGGTATTTCTGGAGAGCAGTACTTC
NA	TRBV4-1	TRBJ2-7	TRBD1	CASSRSGTGVAEQYF	TGCGCCAGCAGCCGGTCCGGGACAGGGGTGGCCGAGCAGTACTTC
NA	TRBV5-1	TRBJ1-6	TRBD1	CASSSGQTESPLHF	TGCGCCAGCAGTTCGGGACAGACGGAGTCACCCCTCCACTTT
NA	TRBV19	TRBJ1-2	NA	CASSTTDGYGYTF	TGTGCCAGTAGTACGACTGATGGCTATGGCTACACCTTC
NA	TRBV27	TRBJ2-1	NA	CASSLRSYNEQFF	TGTGCCAGCAGTTTACGTTCCTACAATGAGCAGTTCTTC
medium-sized	TRBV7-9	TRBJ1-2	NA	CASSVEDPYGYTF	TGTGCCAGCAGCGTAGAGGACCCCTATGGCTACACCTTC
few	TRBV7-8	TRBJ1-1	TRBD1	CASSRTGGLDEAFF	TGTGCCAGCAGCAGGACAGGGGGCTTGGATGAAGCTTTCTTT
many	TRBV10-3	TRBJ1-1	NA	CAISLLGNTEAFF	TGTGCCATCAGCCTATTGGGGAACACTGAAGCTTTCTTT
NA	TRBV7-9	TRBJ1-1	NA	CASSPSGGNTEAFF	TGTGCCAGCAGCCCTAGTGGGGGGAACACTGAAGCTTTCTTT
many	TRBV6-1	TRBJ2-5	TRBD2	CASSSLAGAGETQYF	TGTGCCAGCAGTTCTTTAGCGGGGGCGGGGGAGACCCAGTACTTC
many	TRBV7-9	TRBJ1-4	NA	CASSLLRTTNEKLFF	TGTGCCAGCAGCTTACTGCGAACAACTAATGAAAAACTGTTTTTT
NA	TRBV7-6	TRBJ2-5	NA	CASSRAETQYF	TGTGCCAGCAGCCGAGCTGAGACCCAGTACTTC
NA	TRBV15	TRBJ2-7	TRBD1	CASSRESRDRIVEQYF	TGTGCCAGCAGCCGAGAGTCCCGGGACAGGATCGTGGAACAGTACTTC
NA	TRBV7-9	TRBJ2-5	TRBD1	CASSSTGIETQYF	TGTGCCAGCAGTTCGACAGGGATTGAGACCCAGTACTTC
few	TRBV6-5	TRBJ2-7	NA	CASSYVQGPTYEQYF	TGTGCCAGCAGTTACGTGCAGGGTCCGACCTACGAGCAGTACTTC
many	TRBV15	TRBJ2-5	NA	CATTVRYQETQYF	TGTGCCACTACCGTGAGGTACCAAGAGACCCAGTACTTC
many	TRBV27	TRBJ2-7	TRBD1	CASSPGQGSFEQYF	TGTGCCAGCAGCCCGGGACAGGGTTCGTTCGAGCAGTACTTC
NA	TRBV6-6	TRBJ1-1	NA	CASSDRTTEAFF	TGTGCCAGCAGCGACCGGACCACTGAAGCTTTCTTT
NA	TRBV9	TRBJ2-5	NA	CASSRTARQETQYF	TGTGCCAGCAGCAGGACAGCTCGGCAAGAGACCCAGTACTTC
NA	TRBV20-1	TRBJ1-1	NA	CSAPPRNTEAFF	TGCAGTGCCCCCCCGCGGAACACTGAAGCTTTCTTT
many	TRBV19	TRBJ1-1	TRBD1	CASIGTGLRGTEAFF	TGTGCCAGTATCGGGACAGGGCTTCGGGGCACTGAAGCTTTCTTT
NA	TRBV5-4	TRBJ1-1	TRBD1	CASSPGTGLEAFF	TGTGCCAGCAGCCCCGGGACAGGGCTTGAAGCTTTCTTT
NA	TRBV2	TRBJ2-6	NA	CASSDGGGANVLTF	TGTGCCAGCAGTGACGGGGGTGGGGCCAACGTCCTGACTTTC